This T cell receptor beta chain was captured by sequencing in a study of early T cells in non-severe SARS-CoV-2 infection. This CDR3 contains 17 residues. Trimming stripped 0 bases from V and 1 base from J, with 18 bases between. The germline V gene encodes CDR1 GTSNPN and CDR2 SVGIG (reference sequence). This clonotype was counted between two and nine times. TCRdb reanalysed the 5' RACE reads using MiXCR and keeps one entry per CDR3 protein. The data contain 95,000 to 100,000 distinct CDR3 sequences, 11% of them singletons. This chain joins TRBV30 and TRBJ1-1; D gene uncertain. The sequencing sample was made of whole blood. The sequence derives from an adult who was a healthcare worker with PCR-confirmed SARS-CoV-2 infection or an uninfected control (not recorded which). In DNA, the CDR3 is TGTGCCTGGAGTGTACCTATTCGAGGTGTCCGGAACACTGAAGCTTTCTTT. Its protein product is CAWSVPIRGVRNTEAFF.